This TCR beta chain derives from a study of vaccination effects on CD4 cells after COVID-19. Study details: Participants were given two doses of BNT162b2 or mRNA-1273 vaccine.

On this clone: Antigen unknown.

Measured with immunoSEQ multiplex PCR; TCRdb has only the in-frame clones, and not every one. The sample carries tens of thousands of clones, 65% to 85% recorded once. Germline CDR1 is MNHNY and CDR2 is SVGAGI (reference sequence). The germline V and J ends were trimmed by 0 bases and 4 bases, with 7 bases remaining between them. This CDR3 spans 14 amino acids. ViraFEST expansion of antigen-specific CD4+ T cells with viral peptide pools preceded sequencing. It was after approximately 11 days of culture that CD4+ T cells were isolated. All vaccine recipients tested negative for nucleocapsid antibodies and had never contracted SARS-CoV-2 infection. A few million PBMC per well received 10 IU/ml IL-2 and approximately 10 ug/ml peptides in culture.

Specimen: CD4+ T cells from PBMCs cultured with HCoV-NL63 spike peptides, collected before COVID-19 vaccination. The receptor was isolated from a human donor who received a COVID-19 vaccine. The chain carries TRBV6-6 and TRBJ1-3; D call uncertain. CDR3 bases: TGTGCCAGCAGTTACTCGGTCTTGGGAAACACCATATATTTT. Encoded protein: CASSYSVLGNTIYF.